A single sample is the source of the 21 T cell receptor beta chains below, sequenced in a study of a mutant IDH1 vaccine in newly diagnosed glioma. The antigens of these receptors remain unknown. Only in-frame clones appear in the TCRdb table, and some are missing; sequencing was by immunoSEQ multiplex PCR. The data show 44,000 or so clones, with around 81% seen just once and approximately 4.7% held by the top ten. Time point specified: week 35, safety follow-up. Vaccination used 300 ug of mutant IDH1 20-mer peptide per dose, with topical imiquimod. Here the sequenced sample was PBMCs, taken from a glioma patient whose treatment included an IDH1 peptide vaccine. The receptors shown here come from a middle-aged woman with glioma. Some clones in this sample may be carry-over from other donors' samples.

The chain joins TRBV27 to TRBJ1-1; D not certain. Looked up from germline, CDR1 is MNHEY and CDR2 is SMNVEV (reference sequence). The CDR3 covers 13 residues. V lost 5 bases and J 2 bases, leaving 9 bases between the germline ends. CDR3 sequence reads: CASSVQRNTEAFF. The CDR3 coding sequence is TGTGCCAGCAGTGTACAGCGAAACACTGAAGCTTTCTTT.

The chain uses TRBV19 and TRBJ1-2; TRBD1 matches 8 bases. V dropped 2 bases and J dropped 6; count of bases not matched to a gene: 11. Germline CDR1 is LNHDA and CDR2 is SQIVND (reference sequence). The CDR3 is 16 amino acids. The CDR3 nucleotides are TGTGCCAGTAGTATATCCCCCCCGGCAGGGGGCAATGGCTACACCTTC. The encoded protein is CASSISPPAGGNGYTF.

The chain employs TRBV5-1 and TRBJ1-2, with 7 positions matching TRBD1. CDR3 length: 15 amino acids. V trimming: 4 bases; J trimming: 4 bases; junction bases outside the gene matches: 10. Looked up from germline, CDR1 is SGHRS and CDR2 is YFSETQ. CDR3 protein: CASSATGTDLYGYTF. The CDR3 nucleotides are TGCGCCAGCAGCGCCACCGGGACAGACCTCTATGGCTACACCTTC.

CDR3 nucleotides: TGCGCCAGCGGGAGACAGGGATCCCCCGGGGAGCTGTTTTTT. Protein sequence: CASGRQGSPGELFF. The genes are TRBV5-1 and TRBJ2-2, with 7 bases matching TRBD1. This CDR3 comprises 14 residues. Germline CDR1 is SGHRS and CDR2 is YFSETQ. The V and J ends lost 7 bases and 6 bases, in that order; junction bases with no gene match: 9.

The rearrangement joins TRBV4-3 to TRBJ1-5, with 9 nucleotides matching TRBD1. After removal of 4 bases from V and 2 bases from J, the junction contained 0 bases not matched to a gene. This CDR3 is built from 14 residues. In germline, CDR1 is LGHNA, CDR2 YSLEER. The CDR3 reads CASSRDRGNQPQHF. The CDR3 DNA follows: TGCGCCAGCAGCCGGGACAGGGGCAATCAGCCCCAGCATTTT.

The chain employs TRBV5-8 and TRBJ2-7; 11 bases align to TRBD2. Germline CDR1 and CDR2: SGHTS and YDEGEE. J gave up 3 bases and V 3 bases, and 8 bases lay outside the gene matches. The CDR3 length is 16 residues. The CDR3, as DNA: TGTGCCAGCAGCTCCTCAGGACTAGCGGGTCACTACGAGCAGTACTTC. Its translation: CASSSSGLAGHYEQYF.

The chain couples TRBV27 to TRBJ2-7; no clear D gene. CDR1 is MNHEY, CDR2 SMNVEV, per germline (reference sequence). V lost 2 bases and J lost 0, with 11 bases in between. This CDR3 contains 15 residues. The CDR3 bases are TGTGCCAGCAGTTTAGTAAGGTTTAGCTCCTACGAGCAGTACTTC. Its translation is CASSLVRFSSYEQYF.

The gene calls are TRBV6-5 and TRBJ1-1; D gene uncertain. Germline CDR1 MNHEY, CDR2 SVGAGI. The CDR3 is 14 residues long. Trimming removed 5 bases from V and 6 bases from J, with 16 bases in between. DNA of the CDR3: TGTGCCAGCAGTCCGGACGATCGGCCGGCTGAAGCTTTCTTT. Protein product: CASSPDDRPAEAFF.

The J gene is TRBJ2-1, the V gene TRBV27; D is undetermined. Trimming pared 2 bases from V and 7 bases from J, leaving 9 bases between. This CDR3 spans 13 amino acids. Looked up from germline, CDR1 is MNHEY and CDR2 is SMNVEV (reference sequence). DNA for the CDR3: TGTGCCAGCAGTTTAAGTATCACGAATGAGCAGTTCTTC. This translates into CASSLSITNEQFF.

This chain links TRBV11-2 with TRBJ1-1, with D unresolved. The germline V and J ends were trimmed by 7 bases and 1 base, with 16 bases remaining between them. The CDR3 has 15 amino acids. Germline CDR1 and CDR2: SGHAT and FQNNGV. The chain's CDR3 is CASTGGRGWNTEAFF. CDR3 bases: TGTGCCAGCACCGGAGGGCGTGGGTGGAACACTGAAGCTTTCTTT.

The chain links TRBV4-2 to TRBJ2-2; D is unclear. There are 15 residues in the CDR3. The V end was cut by 1 base, the J end by 4 bases, with 10 bases between. Germline loops: CDR1 LGHNA, CDR2 YNFKEQ. The CDR3 is CASSQVPGGTGELFF. Here the CDR3 DNA reads TGTGCCAGCAGCCAAGTCCCCGGCGGCACCGGGGAGCTGTTTTTT.

This clone was seen just once. The chain has TRBV7-9 and TRBJ2-2; D unclear. The CDR3 totals 12 residues. Germline V gene sequence: CDR1 SEHNR, CDR2 FQNEAQ (reference sequence). V gave up 4 bases and J gave up 7 bases, with 7 bases separating them. Here the CDR3 DNA reads TGTGCCAGCAGCTACGAGCTCGGGGAGCTGTTTTTT. It codes for CASSYELGELFF.

This sequence joins TRBV28 and TRBJ2-5; 7 nucleotides align to TRBD1. There are 15 residues in the CDR3. Germline lookup yields CDR1 MDHEN and CDR2 SYDVKM. V was clipped by 6 bases and J by 5 bases; unmatched bases: 12. For the CDR3, the DNA is TGTGCCAGCAGCCTACCCCGACAGGGTTGGGAGACCCAGTACTTC. It encodes CASSLPRQGWETQYF.

The chain carries TRBV11-3 and TRBJ2-1; no clear D. Germline CDR1 reads SGHNT; CDR2 reads YENEEA. Trimming shortened V by 3 bases and J by 10 bases, and 10 bases separated the two germline ends. The CDR3 has 12 residues. The CDR3 nucleotides read TGTGCCAGCAGCTTCTTAGCCGGGGAGCAGTTCTTC. This gives the protein CASSFLAGEQFF.

The chain recombines TRBV11-2 with TRBJ1-4, with TRBD1 matching 8 bases. The CDR3 is 18 residues long. V lost 5 bases and J lost 8; bases outside the gene matches: 19. The germline gives CDR1 SGHAT, CDR2 FQNNGV. This chain's CDR3 is CASSLLGVGGQGGEKLFF. The DNA of the CDR3 is TGTGCCAGCAGCCTTTTAGGGGTCGGCGGACAGGGAGGGGAAAAACTGTTTTTT.

The DNA for the CDR3 is TGTGCCAGTAGGGGGTCCGATCAGTTCTTC. This gives the protein CASRGSDQFF. V gene TRBV19 combines with J gene TRBJ2-1; D remains unclear. The CDR3 has 10 amino acids. V lost 6 bases, J lost 13 bases, and 10 bases lay in between. Germline CDR1 reads LNHDA; CDR2 reads SQIVND (reference sequence).

This clone has just a few counts. One end of the junction is discordant with germline, which a read error may explain. The chain recombines TRBV7-7 with TRBJ2-1; D is unclear. There are 17 residues in the CDR3. Germline CDR1 is SSHAT and CDR2 is FNYEAQ (reference sequence). CDR3 DNA sequence: TGTGCTAGCAGCTTATCCCGACGGGTGAGCTCCTACAATGAGCAGTTCTTC. Translating gives CASSLSRRVSSYNEQFF.

The V gene is TRBV5-4, the J gene TRBJ1-2; D is uncertain. This CDR3 spans 12 amino acids. The germline V gene encodes CDR1 SGHNT and CDR2 YYREEE (reference sequence). Trimming shortened V by 0 bases and J by 4 bases, and 4 bases separated the two germline ends. In DNA form, the CDR3 reads TGTGCCAGCAGCTTGGACAGCTATGGCTACACCTTC. Its translation: CASSLDSYGYTF.

There are a few counts of this clone. The J gene is TRBJ2-3, the V gene TRBV4-3; 7 nucleotides agree with TRBD2. The V and J ends lost 3 bases and 0 bases, in that order; junction bases with no gene match: 6. The CDR3 covers 16 residues. Germline V gene sequence: CDR1 LGHNA, CDR2 YSLEER. CDR3 nucleotide sequence: TGCGCCAGCAGCCAGTCAAGCGGGACTAGCACAGATACGCAGTATTTT. Protein sequence: CASSQSSGTSTDTQYF.

The chain carries TRBV7-6 and TRBJ1-6; D is uncertain. Germline V lookup: CDR1 SGHVS, CDR2 FNYEAQ. V lost 4 bases and J 10 bases, leaving 11 bases between the germline ends. The CDR3 has 13 residues. The CDR3 DNA sequence: TGTGCCAGCAGCTCAGAGAGCTACTCACCCCTCCACTTT. Translated: CASSSESYSPLHF.

J is TRBJ2-1 and V is TRBV2; 13 bases line up with TRBD2. Trimming took 4 bases from V and 8 from J; bases not matched to a gene: 5. Germline CDR1 reads SNHLY; CDR2 reads FYNNEI. CDR3 length: 15 amino acids. The CDR3 spells CASSALAGGPHEQFF. The DNA for the CDR3 is TGTGCCAGCAGTGCACTAGCGGGAGGGCCCCATGAGCAGTTCTTC.